Listed below are T cell receptor beta chains from one sample, sequenced in a study of PD-1 blockade in classical Hodgkin lymphoma. Sequencing used immunoSEQ multiplex PCR; TCRdb keeps in-frame clones, though not all of them. The sample lists tens of thousands of clones; 60% to 75% were seen once. The material sequenced was peripheral blood mononuclear cells (PBMCs), taken before the fourth cycle of nivolumab. These receptors all stem from a human donor with classical Hodgkin lymphoma. Both conserved end residues are part of each CDR3. Each record gives: D gene, clone size, V gene, J gene, CDR3 DNA, CDR3 protein. A D gene is named only where the DNA matches it firmly. A clone size is listed for some rows: how often the clone was seen (once, few, many), or a class if it is expanded.

-	once	TRBV9	TRBJ2-6	TGTGCCAGCACCTTCGGGTTAGGAGCAGCTGGGGCCAACGTCCTGACTTTC	CASTFGLGAAGANVLTF
-	-	TRBV5-4	TRBJ2-5	TGTGCCAGCAGCGGGGGGGGTGACAGGGTCCAAGAGACCCAGTACTTC	CASSGGGDRVQETQYF
TRBD2	-	TRBV2	TRBJ2-7	TGTGCCAGCAGGGAACTAGCGGGGGACTACGAGCAGTACTTC	CASRELAGDYEQYF
-	-	TRBV4-1	TRBJ1-3	TGCGCCAGCAGCCAAGATCTGTATTTGGCGAGCTCTGGAAACACCATATATTTT	CASSQDLYLASSGNTIYF
-	many	TRBV18	TRBJ2-2	TGTGCCAGCTCCCGACTAGGATCCGGGGAGCTGTTTTTT	CASSRLGSGELFF
-	-	TRBV4-3	TRBJ1-5	TGCGCCAGCAGCCAAGATTGGGAAGGAGGCCAGCCCCAGCATTTT	CASSQDWEGGQPQHF
-	-	TRBV19	TRBJ2-1	TGTGCCACCAACCGGGGACCGAGCTCCTACAATGAGCAGTTCTTC	CATNRGPSSYNEQFF
-	many	TRBV28	TRBJ1-4	TGTGCCAGCACCGGGACGGGGGGTAATGAAAAACTGTTTTTT	CASTGTGGNEKLFF
TRBD1	-	TRBV5-1	TRBJ2-3	TGCGCCAGCAGGTCCGGGACAGCCACAGATACGCAGTATTTT	CASRSGTATDTQYF
-	-	TRBV2	TRBJ1-5	TGTGCCAGCAGGCCGGAATTTAGCAATCAGCCCCAGCATTTT	CASRPEFSNQPQHF
TRBD2	-	TRBV7-8	TRBJ2-5	TGTGCCAGCAGCTTAGTGGGACTAGCGGCGGAGACCCAGTACTTC	CASSLVGLAAETQYF
TRBD1	-	TRBV28	TRBJ2-7	TGTGCCAGCAGAATCCCGGGACAGGGGGCTAATGAGCAGTACTTC	CASRIPGQGANEQYF
-	-	TRBV19	TRBJ2-2	TGTGCCAGTAGTATAAGGGGAAAGGACGCCGGGGAGCTGTTTTTT	CASSIRGKDAGELFF
TRBD1	-	TRBV11-3	TRBJ1-6	TGTGCCAGCAGCTTAGGGACAGGGAGGAATTCACCCCTCCACTTT	CASSLGTGRNSPLHF
TRBD1	-	TRBV18	TRBJ1-1	TGTGCCAGCTCACCTGGGGGACAGTTGAACACTGAAGCTTTCTTT	CASSPGGQLNTEAFF
-	few	TRBV5-1	TRBJ2-7	TGCGCCAGCAGCTTGGAGGGGATCTCCTACGAGCAGTACTTC	CASSLEGISYEQYF
TRBD2	many	TRBV6-5	TRBJ2-7	TGTGCCAGCGCCCGGGGGGGGAACGAGCAGTACTTC	CASARGGNEQYF
TRBD1	-	TRBV2	TRBJ2-2	TGTGCCAGCAGTGAAGCAGGTCAGGGGGCTGGGCTGTTTTTT	CASSEAGQGAGLFF
-	-	TRBV9	TRBJ2-2	TGTGCCAGCAGCCCTAGTCTTGAAGTTCACACCGGGGAGCTGTTTTTT	CASSPSLEVHTGELFF
-	-	TRBV7-6	TRBJ1-2	TGTGCCAGCAGCCTTGGAGGCGAGCAGGACTACACCTTC	CASSLGGEQDYTF
TRBD1	-	TRBV2	TRBJ2-5	TGTGCCAGCAGTGGCGACAGGGATGAGACCCAGTACTTC	CASSGDRDETQYF
TRBD2	-	TRBV9	TRBJ2-2	TGTGCCAGCAGCGTAGGTAGCGGGAGGGGGAACACCGGGGAGCTGTTTTTT	CASSVGSGRGNTGELFF
-	-	TRBV7-9	TRBJ2-3	TGTGCCAGCAGCTTAGGTAAAGGGAGCACAGATACGCAGTATTTT	CASSLGKGSTDTQYF
TRBD2	-	TRBV4-3	TRBJ2-5	TGCGCCAGCAGCCAAGATGTCGGGGGGAGGACCCAGTACTTC	CASSQDVGGRTQYF
-	-	TRBV27	TRBJ2-7	TGTGCCAGCAGTTTCCGGCTCCCCCACCAGGGTCCTAGTTTCTACGAGCAGTACTTC	CASSFRLPHQGPSFYEQYF
-	-	TRBV29-1	TRBJ1-1	TGCAGCGTTGCCAGGGGCACTGAAGCTTTCTTT	CSVARGTEAFF
TRBD1	-	TRBV6-5	TRBJ1-2	TGTGCCAGCAGTTACTCGGACAGGAACTACTATGGCTACACCTTC	CASSYSDRNYYGYTF